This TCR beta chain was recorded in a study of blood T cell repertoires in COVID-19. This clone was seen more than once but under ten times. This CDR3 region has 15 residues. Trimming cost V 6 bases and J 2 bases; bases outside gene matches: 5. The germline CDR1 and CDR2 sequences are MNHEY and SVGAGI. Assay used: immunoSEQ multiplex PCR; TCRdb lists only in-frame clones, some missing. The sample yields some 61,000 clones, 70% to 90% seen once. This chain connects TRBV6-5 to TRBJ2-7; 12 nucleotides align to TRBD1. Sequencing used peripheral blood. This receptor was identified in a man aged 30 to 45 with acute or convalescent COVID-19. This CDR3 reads CASSYGTGGTYEQYF. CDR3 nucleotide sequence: TGTGCCAGCAGCTATGGGACAGGGGGCACCTACGAGCAGTACTTC.